One sample yielded the 8 T cell receptor beta chains listed below, sequenced in a study of CD8+ T cells in alopecia areata. Isolated RNA was reverse transcribed into cDNA used as the sequencing template. The data were produced by immunoSEQ multiplex PCR, yet TCRdb's version contains in-frame clones alone and is incomplete. The sample carries more than 130,000 clones, approximately 80% recorded once. Noted treatment: oral pan-JAK inhibitor, 5-10 mg twice daily. Sequences were derived from CD8+ T cells sorted from blood, sampled at week 4, from a patient treated with tofacitinib. The receptors derive from a human donor with alopecia areata.

The chain links TRBV6-6 to TRBJ2-3, with TRBD1 matching over 7 bases. The trim removed 6 bases at V and 2 bases at J, leaving 8 bases unmatched. The CDR3 has 15 amino acids. Germline CDR1 MNHNY, CDR2 SVGAGI (reference sequence). The CDR3 here is CASSVGQRITDTQYF. DNA of the CDR3: TGTGCCAGCAGCGTGGGACAGCGGATCACAGATACGCAGTATTTT.

The chain uses TRBV7-9 and TRBJ2-7; 7 bases fit TRBD1. The CDR3 is made up of 14 amino acids. Per germline, CDR1 SEHNR and CDR2 FQNEAQ (reference sequence). V dropped 5 bases and J dropped 2; count of bases not matched to a gene: 6. In DNA, the CDR3 is TGTGCCAGCAGCCAACCGGGACAGACCTACGAGCAGTACTTC. It encodes CASSQPGQTYEQYF.

The rearrangement uses TRBV7-2 and TRBJ2-7; D is uncertain. Trimming shortened V by 1 base and J by 2 bases, and 9 bases separated the two germline ends. CDR1 and CDR2 (germline): SGHTA, FQGNSA. CDR3 length: 14 residues. The CDR3 DNA is TGTGCCAGCAGCTTAGATGGGCCGCCCTACGAGCAGTACTTC. It specifies CASSLDGPPYEQYF.

This clone was seen only once. The rearrangement uses TRBV5-1 and TRBJ2-7; 8 nucleotides agree with TRBD1. J was trimmed by 2 bases and V by 5 bases; bases with no gene match: 3. The germline V gene has CDR1 SGHRS and CDR2 YFSETQ. The CDR3 length is 13 residues. CDR3 sequence: CASRTTGAYEQYF. CDR3 nucleotide sequence: TGCGCCAGCAGAACGACAGGGGCCTACGAGCAGTACTTC.

This sequence joins TRBV30 and TRBJ2-4; D is perhaps TRBD1 (8 bases). The CDR3 has 12 residues. V shed 2 bases and J shed 8 bases, with 10 bases lying between them. Germline V CDR1 and CDR2: GTSNPN, SVGIG (reference sequence). The CDR3: CAWSTGGDIQYF. As DNA, the CDR3 is TGTGCCTGGAGTACAGGGGGGGACATTCAGTACTTC.

The CDR3 nucleotides are TGTGCCAGTAGCATCCTATCCCGGGACAGGCTCTACACCTTC. Translating gives CASSILSRDRLYTF. This rearrangement joins TRBV19 to TRBJ1-2; 8 nucleotides agree with TRBD1. The germline CDR1 and CDR2 sequences are LNHDA and SQIVND (reference sequence). The CDR3 runs 14 residues. V was clipped by 6 bases and J by 10 bases; unmatched bases: 13.

CDR3 loop: CSVRDSGRNQPQHF. CDR3 bases: TGCAGCGTGCGCGACAGCGGGCGCAATCAGCCCCAGCATTTT. The gene calls are TRBV29-1 and TRBJ1-5, with D maybe TRBD1 (5 bases). This CDR3 is built from 14 residues. Germline V CDR1 and CDR2: SQVTM, ANQGSEA. Between the trimmed V and J ends, which lost 6 bases and 2 bases, there was a span of 14 bases.

This chain connects TRBV27 to TRBJ1-1; D gene ambiguous. This CDR3 is 14 amino acids long. The ends were cut back, 1 base at V and 1 base at J, with 7 bases in the middle. Germline CDR1 MNHEY, CDR2 SMNVEV (reference sequence). The CDR3 coding sequence is TGTGCCAGCAGTTTATTTGGCAGGAACACTGAAGCTTTCTTT. It translates to CASSLFGRNTEAFF.